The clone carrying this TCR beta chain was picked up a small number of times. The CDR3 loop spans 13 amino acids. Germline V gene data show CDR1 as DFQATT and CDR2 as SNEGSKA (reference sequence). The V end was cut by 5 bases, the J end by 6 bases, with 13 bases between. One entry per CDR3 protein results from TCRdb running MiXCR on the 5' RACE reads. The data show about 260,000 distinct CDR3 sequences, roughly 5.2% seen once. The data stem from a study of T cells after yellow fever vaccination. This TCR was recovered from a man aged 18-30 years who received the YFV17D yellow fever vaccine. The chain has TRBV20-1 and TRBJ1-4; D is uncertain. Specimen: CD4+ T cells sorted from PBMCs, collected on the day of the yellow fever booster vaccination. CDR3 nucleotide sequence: TGCAGTGCTCTCCTTTTGGGCGATGAAAAACTGTTTTTT. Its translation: CSALLLGDEKLFF.